The entry below gives a single T cell receptor beta chain sequence along with its context. Sequenced by immunoSEQ multiplex PCR; TCRdb stores in-frame clones only, minus some. The sample contains approximately 160,000 clones, around 77% of which appear only once. CDR3 length equals 11 residues. Trimming cost V 4 bases and J 2 bases, with 2 bases left between them. Germline-derived CDR1 and CDR2 are MDHEN and SYDVKM. This entry is derived from a study of blood T cell repertoires in COVID-19. Whole-study context: Nucleic acid was either cDNA or gDNA, and it came from T cells, B-cell-depleted T cells, or PBMCs.

Source material: peripheral blood. The receptor was derived from a man aged 70-80 years with acute or convalescent COVID-19. This chain uses TRBV28 with TRBJ1-2; D uncertain. Written as DNA, the CDR3 is TGTGCCAGCAGTTCGAACTATGGCTACACCTTC. This translates into CASSSNYGYTF.